The rows below give T cell receptor beta chains drawn from one sample of a study of CD8+ T cells in alopecia areata. Libraries were prepared by immunoSEQ multiplex PCR; TCRdb keeps only in-frame clonotypes and omits some of them. This table holds about 190,000 clones, less than 65% found once. This specimen was CD4+ T cells sorted from blood, taken at week 4, from a patient treated with tofacitinib. These receptors all stem from a human donor with alopecia areata. Each CDR3 is given with its conserved first and last residue. D genes are given only for firm matches. Rows may omit the clone size; those that give it use once, few, many or a size class.

>NA|TRBJ2-6|NA|TRBV25-1
TGTGCCAGCAGGGCGGCTGGGGCCAACGTCCTGACTTTC
CASRAAGANVLTF
>NA|TRBJ2-1|TRBD2|TRBV7-8
TGTGCCAGCAGCCCTAGGACTAGCGGGGGTTCTACCTACAATGAGCAGTTCTTC
CASSPRTSGGSTYNEQFF
>NA|TRBJ1-1|TRBD1|TRBV7-9
TGTGCCAGCAGCTTGGGACAGTTGAACACTGAAGCTTTCTTT
CASSLGQLNTEAFF
>NA|TRBJ2-5|NA|TRBV11-3
TGTGCCAGCAGCTCAGCCTACGGGGGCAGAGAGACCCAGTACTTC
CASSSAYGGRETQYF
>NA|TRBJ1-1|NA|TRBV29-1
TGCAGCGCTAAGAGAATGAACACTGAAGCTTTCTTT
CSAKRMNTEAFF
>few|TRBJ2-5|NA|TRBV29-1
TGCAGCGCCAGGGTCAAAGAGACCCAGTACTTC
CSARVKETQYF
>NA|TRBJ1-2|NA|TRBV5-1
TGCGCCAGCAGCTTGGAAGTAGGGGCGGGCCCCGGCTACACCTTC
CASSLEVGAGPGYTF
>NA|TRBJ1-2|TRBD1|TRBV7-8
TGTGCCAGCAGCTTAGCGGGACAGGGTGATGGCTACACCTTC
CASSLAGQGDGYTF
>once|TRBJ2-7|TRBD1|TRBV4-2
TGTGCCAGCAGCCAAGCCGGGACAGGGTCCAGCGGCTCCTACGAGCAGTACTTC
CASSQAGTGSSGSYEQYF
>NA|TRBJ1-2|TRBD1|TRBV29-1
TGCAGCGTTGATAGGACAGGGGATGGCTACACCTTC
CSVDRTGDGYTF
>NA|TRBJ2-7|TRBD2|TRBV4-1
TGCGCCAGCAGCCCAAGTCCTGAGATAGGCGGGGGTAAGGAGCAGTACTTC
CASSPSPEIGGGKEQYF
>NA|TRBJ2-1|NA|TRBV7-8
TGTGCCAGCAGCTTCGGGCAAAATGAGCAGTTCTTC
CASSFGQNEQFF
>few|TRBJ1-5|NA|TRBV21-1
TGTGCCAGCAGTTTGCAGCATTTT
CASSLQHF
>NA|TRBJ2-2|NA|TRBV5-1
TGCGCCAGCAGCTTGGGAGGCACCGGGGAGCTGTTTTTT
CASSLGGTGELFF
>NA|TRBJ2-5|TRBD1|TRBV6-1
TGTGCCAGCAGAAACAGGGGGCGAGAGACCCAGTACTTC
CASRNRGRETQYF
>NA|TRBJ2-1|TRBD2|TRBV4-3
TGCGCCAGCAGCCAAGACGGGGGACTAGCGACCTACAATGAGCAGTTCTTC
CASSQDGGLATYNEQFF
>NA|TRBJ1-1|NA|TRBV29-1
TGCAGCGTTGAAGGATCAAGGGAGGGGGGCACTGAAGCTTTCTTT
CSVEGSREGGTEAFF
>few|TRBJ2-5|TRBD2|TRBV18
TGTGCCAGCTCACCACCGACTAGCTGGGAGGCCCAGTACTTC
CASSPPTSWEAQYF
>NA|TRBJ2-7|NA|TRBV4-3
TGCGCCAGCAGCCCCCGGCGGCGGGAAATCCTCTCCATAGGGGTCGAGCAGTACTTC
CASSPRRREILSIGVEQYF
>NA|TRBJ2-3|NA|TRBV18
TGTGCCAGCTCACCAGGGGGACGTAGCACAGATACGCAGTATTTT
CASSPGGRSTDTQYF
>NA|TRBJ2-7|TRBD2|TRBV5-4
TGTGCCAGCAGCTTGGCGGGGGGGCAGGAGCAGTACTTC
CASSLAGGQEQYF
>few|TRBJ1-1|NA|TRBV29-1
TGCAGCGTTGAAGAGGGGGCGGCCGGCACTGAAGCTTTCTTT
CSVEEGAAGTEAFF
>few|TRBJ2-7|NA|TRBV5-1
TGCGCCAGCAGCCCTTCTCTGGACATGTCCTACGAGCAGTACTTC
CASSPSLDMSYEQYF
>NA|TRBJ2-5|NA|TRBV7-6
TGTGCCAGCAGGCGTAATGTGGGCGACGAGACCCAGTACTTC
CASRRNVGDETQYF
>NA|TRBJ2-5|NA|TRBV19
TGTGCCAGTAGTACTGAAATGGGGGGCCAAGAGACCCAGTACTTC
CASSTEMGGQETQYF
>few|TRBJ2-7|NA|TRBV30
TGTGCCTGGAGTGTCATGTACGAGCAGTACTTC
CAWSVMYEQYF
>NA|TRBJ2-7|NA|TRBV7-9
TGTGCCAGCAGCTCCCGTGTGGGGTACGACTACGAGCAGTACTTC
CASSSRVGYDYEQYF
>NA|TRBJ2-1|NA|TRBV5-1
TGCGCCAGCAGCATAGGACAGAATGAGCAGTTCTTC
CASSIGQNEQFF
>NA|TRBJ2-1|NA|TRBV25-1
TGTGCCAGCAGTGATACAGGGCGGCCCTACAATGAGCAGTTCTTC
CASSDTGRPYNEQFF
>NA|TRBJ2-4|TRBD1|TRBV5-1
TGCGCCAGCAGCCCCAACCGGGACAGGGAGAAAAACATTCAGTACTTC
CASSPNRDREKNIQYF
>NA|TRBJ1-5|TRBD1|TRBV6-5
TGTGCCAGCAGCAGGACAGGGGCTGGCAATCAGCCCCAGCATTTT
CASSRTGAGNQPQHF
>NA|TRBJ2-7|NA|TRBV19
TGTGCCAGTAGTATAACAGGGTCCTACGAGCAGTACTTC
CASSITGSYEQYF
>NA|TRBJ1-5|NA|TRBV25-1
TGTGCCAGCAGTGAAGGGGGCGGAAATCAGCCCCAGCATTTT
CASSEGGGNQPQHF
>NA|TRBJ2-7|TRBD2|TRBV7-2
TGTGCCATCGGACTAGCGGGAGGGCTTGGCGAGCAGTACTTC
CAIGLAGGLGEQYF
>NA|TRBJ2-4|TRBD2|TRBV15
TGTGCCACCAGCGGCAGCCTTTTATCGACTAGCGGGGGGGAACAAAACATTCAGTACTTC
CATSGSLLSTSGGEQNIQYF
>NA|TRBJ2-5|NA|TRBV29-1
TGCAGCGTAGACCCGATGGCGGCCGGGGGGACCCAGTACTTC
CSVDPMAAGGTQYF
>NA|TRBJ1-5|TRBD1|TRBV2
TGTGCCAGCCGGACAGGGTTTAATCAGCCCCAGCATTTT
CASRTGFNQPQHF
>NA|TRBJ1-2|TRBD1|TRBV6-5
TGTGCCAGCAAGCGAACCGGGACAGATGGCTACACCTTC
CASKRTGTDGYTF
>NA|TRBJ1-1|NA|TRBV7-2
TGTGCCAGCAGCTTGCGGAACCGTGAAGCTTTCTTT
CASSLRNREAFF
>NA|TRBJ2-5|NA|TRBV7-7
TGTGCTAGCAGCCCCGGAGGGACCCAGGCGGAGACCCAGTACTTC
CASSPGGTQAETQYF
>once|TRBJ2-7|NA|TRBV13
TGTGCCAGCAGCTTAAGAGCCCACGAGCAGTACTTC
CASSLRAHEQYF
>NA|TRBJ1-1|NA|TRBV5-8
TGTGCCAGCAGCTTGGTTTGGATCCACACTGAAGCTTTCTTT
CASSLVWIHTEAFF
>once|TRBJ2-3|NA|TRBV11-1
TGTGCCAGCACCCCCGGGAATCCCACAGATACGCAGTATTTT
CASTPGNPTDTQYF
>NA|TRBJ2-3|NA|TRBV4-2
TGTGCCAGCAGCCGGCAGGGGGGTAGGACAGATACGCAGTATTTT
CASSRQGGRTDTQYF
>once|TRBJ2-2|NA|TRBV11-1
TGTGCCAGCAGCTTAAAGGCGGCCCTCTCACGGACCGGGGAGCTGTTTTTT
CASSLKAALSRTGELFF
>NA|TRBJ1-5|NA|TRBV5-6
TGTGCCAGCAGCTTGGGTCTGGGAATGAACAATCAGCCCCAGCATTTT
CASSLGLGMNNQPQHF
>NA|TRBJ2-7|NA|TRBV23-1
TGCGCCAGCAGCCTAACCCGGGAGCAGTACTTC
CASSLTREQYF
>NA|TRBJ2-7|NA|TRBV7-2
TGTGCCAGCGGCTCGACGATTGCCTACGAGCAGTACTTC
CASGSTIAYEQYF